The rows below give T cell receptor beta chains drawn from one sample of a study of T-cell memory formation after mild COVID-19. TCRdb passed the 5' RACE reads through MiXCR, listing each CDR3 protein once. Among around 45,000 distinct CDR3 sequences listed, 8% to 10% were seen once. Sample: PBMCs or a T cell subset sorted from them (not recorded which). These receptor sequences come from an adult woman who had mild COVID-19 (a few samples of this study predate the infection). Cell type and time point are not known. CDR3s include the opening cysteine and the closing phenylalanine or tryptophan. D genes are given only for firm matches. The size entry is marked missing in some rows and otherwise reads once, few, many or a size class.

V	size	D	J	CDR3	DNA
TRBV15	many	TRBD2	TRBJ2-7	CATSREASGALSYEQYF	TGTGCCACCAGCAGAGAGGCTAGCGGGGCCCTCTCCTACGAGCAGTACTTC
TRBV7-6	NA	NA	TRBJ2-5	CASSSYLETQYF	TGTGCCAGCAGCTCATACCTCGAGACCCAGTACTTC
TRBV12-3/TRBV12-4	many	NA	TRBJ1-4	CASRGDNLEKLFF	TGTGCCAGCAGGGGGGACAACCTTGAAAAACTGTTTTTT
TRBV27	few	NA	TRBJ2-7	CASSNGVGLYEQYF	TGTGCCAGCAGTAACGGAGTCGGGCTCTACGAGCAGTACTTC
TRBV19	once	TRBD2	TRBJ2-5	CATSSGRETQYF	TGTGCCACCTCTAGCGGGAGGGAGACCCAGTACTTC
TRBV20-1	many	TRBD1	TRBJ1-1	CSARNPGGTGEKGGTEAFF	TGCAGTGCTAGGAACCCTGGAGGGACAGGGGAGAAGGGGGGCACTGAAGCTTTCTTT
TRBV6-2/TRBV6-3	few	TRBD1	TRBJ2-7	CASSYSIYSWQGAYEQYF	TGTGCCAGCAGTTACTCGATCTACTCTTGGCAGGGGGCTTACGAGCAGTACTTC
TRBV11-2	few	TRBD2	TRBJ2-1	CASSLRLAGDSYNEQFF	TGTGCCAGCAGCCTCAGACTAGCGGGTGATTCCTACAATGAGCAGTTCTTC
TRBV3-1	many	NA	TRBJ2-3	CASSQVVMLPGPSTDTQYF	TGTGCCAGCAGCCAAGTTGTAATGTTACCAGGCCCCAGCACAGATACGCAGTATTTT
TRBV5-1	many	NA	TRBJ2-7	CASSQSSAGPYEQYF	TGCGCCAGCAGCCAGTCTTCTGCAGGACCCTACGAGCAGTACTTC
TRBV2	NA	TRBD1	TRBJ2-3	CASSEGQGPRRTQYF	TGTGCCAGCAGTGAGGGACAGGGACCGCGGCGGACGCAGTATTTT
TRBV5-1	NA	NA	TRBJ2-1	CASSLEQRSSSYNEQFF	TGCGCCAGCAGCTTAGAGCAGCGGTCGAGCTCCTACAATGAGCAGTTCTTC
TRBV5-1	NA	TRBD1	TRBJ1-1	CASSSSGTGIGEAFF	TGCGCCAGCAGCTCGTCCGGGACAGGGATCGGTGAAGCTTTCTTT
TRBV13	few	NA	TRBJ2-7	CASSRRSTGSNYEQYF	TGTGCCAGCAGCCGAAGGTCCACAGGGTCCAACTACGAGCAGTACTTC
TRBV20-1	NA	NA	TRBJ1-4	CSASVQLTNEKLFF	TGCAGTGCTAGCGTCCAGTTAACTAATGAAAAACTGTTTTTT
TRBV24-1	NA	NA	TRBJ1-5	CATSEPGSGFNQPQHF	TGTGCCACCAGTGAACCTGGGTCAGGCTTCAATCAGCCCCAGCATTTT
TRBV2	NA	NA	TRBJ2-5	CASRPEETQYF	TGTGCCAGCAGACCGGAGGAGACCCAGTACTTC
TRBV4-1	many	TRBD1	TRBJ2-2	CASSPDRATGELFF	TGCGCCAGCAGCCCGGACAGGGCAACCGGGGAGCTGTTTTTT
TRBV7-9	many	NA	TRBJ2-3	CASSQVSSTDTQYF	TGTGCCAGCAGCCAGGTCTCTAGCACAGATACGCAGTATTTT
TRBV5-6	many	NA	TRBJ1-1	CASSYPPNTEAFF	TGTGCCAGCAGCTATCCACCGAACACTGAAGCTTTCTTT
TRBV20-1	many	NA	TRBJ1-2	CSASPQDGLYGYTF	TGCAGTGCTAGTCCCCAGGACGGCCTCTATGGCTACACCTTC
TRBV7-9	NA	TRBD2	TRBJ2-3	CASSIPRDYLTDTQYF	TGTGCCAGCAGCATACCTCGGGACTACCTCACAGATACGCAGTATTTT
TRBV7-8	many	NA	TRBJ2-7	CASSLSPRYEQYF	TGTGCCAGCAGCCTATCCCCTCGTTACGAGCAGTACTTC
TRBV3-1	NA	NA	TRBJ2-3	CASSQDRAKHLTDTQYF	TGTGCCAGCAGCCAAGATAGGGCTAAGCATCTCACAGATACGCAGTATTTT
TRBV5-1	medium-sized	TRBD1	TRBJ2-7	CASSPTGPTYEQYF	TGCGCCAGCAGCCCGACAGGGCCCACCTACGAGCAGTACTTC
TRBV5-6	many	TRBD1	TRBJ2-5	CASSLWTGFQETQYF	TGTGCCAGCAGCTTATGGACAGGGTTTCAAGAGACCCAGTACTTC
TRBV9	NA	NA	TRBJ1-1	CASSVGGTNTEAFF	TGTGCCAGCAGCGTAGGAGGCACGAACACTGAAGCTTTCTTT
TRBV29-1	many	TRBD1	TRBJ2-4	CSVAPQGTLAKNIQYF	TGCAGCGTCGCCCCACAGGGGACGCTAGCCAAAAACATTCAGTACTTC
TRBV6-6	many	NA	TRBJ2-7	CASSQDIGSYEQYF	TGTGCCAGCAGCCAAGACATCGGGTCTTACGAGCAGTACTTC
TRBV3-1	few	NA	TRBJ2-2	CASTRAMNTGELFF	TGTGCCAGCACCAGGGCCATGAACACCGGGGAGCTGTTTTTT
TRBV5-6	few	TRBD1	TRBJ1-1	CASSPGQGRDTEAFF	TGTGCCAGCAGCCCGGGACAGGGGCGGGACACTGAAGCTTTCTTT
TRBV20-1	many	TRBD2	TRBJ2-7	CSARDSSGATYEQYF	TGCAGTGCTAGAGATAGTAGCGGGGCTACCTACGAGCAGTACTTC
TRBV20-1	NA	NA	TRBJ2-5	CSASPGIQETQYF	TGCAGTGCTAGTCCGGGGATCCAAGAGACCCAGTACTTC
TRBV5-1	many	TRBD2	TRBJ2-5	CASSLASGGARETQYF	TGCGCCAGCAGCTTGGCGAGCGGGGGGGCCAGAGAGACCCAGTACTTC
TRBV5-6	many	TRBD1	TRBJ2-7	CASSRQGPYEQYF	TGTGCCAGCAGCCGACAGGGACCCTACGAGCAGTACTTC
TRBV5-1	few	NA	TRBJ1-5	CASSAAGGNQPQHF	TGCGCCAGCAGCGCGGCGGGGGGCAATCAGCCCCAGCATTTT
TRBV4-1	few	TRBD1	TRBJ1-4	CASSARGGTNEKLFF	TGCGCCAGCAGCGCCAGGGGGGGGACTAATGAAAAACTGTTTTTT
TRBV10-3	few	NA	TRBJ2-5	CAISVRAQETQYF	TGTGCCATCAGTGTTAGGGCCCAAGAGACCCAGTACTTC
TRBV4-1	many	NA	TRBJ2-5	CASSRVAGPETQYF	TGCGCCAGCAGCCGGGTCGCGGGGCCGGAGACCCAGTACTTC
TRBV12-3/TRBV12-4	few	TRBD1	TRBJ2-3	CASSLGQGVTDTQYF	TGTGCCAGCAGTTTAGGACAGGGGGTCACAGATACGCAGTATTTT
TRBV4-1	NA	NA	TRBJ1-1	CASSHGVANTEAFF	TGCGCCAGCAGCCACGGGGTTGCCAACACTGAAGCTTTCTTT
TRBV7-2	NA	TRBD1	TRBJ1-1	CASSPGTGVNTEAFF	TGTGCCAGCAGCCCGGGGACAGGAGTGAACACTGAAGCTTTCTTT
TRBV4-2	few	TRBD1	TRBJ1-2	CASSQPGQVSWGYTF	TGTGCCAGCAGCCAGCCGGGACAGGTGTCCTGGGGCTACACCTTC
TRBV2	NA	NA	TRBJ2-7	CASSEALGRGEQYF	TGTGCCAGCAGTGAAGCGCTTGGCAGGGGCGAGCAGTACTTC
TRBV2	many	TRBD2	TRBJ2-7	CASSEGLGEQYF	TGTGCCAGCAGTGAGGGACTAGGCGAGCAGTACTTC
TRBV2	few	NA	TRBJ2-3	CASTVTDTQYF	TGTGCCAGCACCGTCACAGATACGCAGTATTTT
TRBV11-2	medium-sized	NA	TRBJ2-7	CASSLDLAGPESYEQYF	TGTGCCAGCAGCTTAGATCTTGCAGGCCCCGAATCCTACGAGCAGTACTTC
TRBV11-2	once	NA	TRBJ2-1	CTSSWRGGYNEQFF	TGTACCAGCAGCTGGAGGGGGGGTTACAATGAGCAGTTCTTC
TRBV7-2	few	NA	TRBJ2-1	CASSSEGAGVNNEQFF	TGTGCCAGCAGCTCCGAGGGGGCGGGGGTTAACAATGAGCAGTTCTTC
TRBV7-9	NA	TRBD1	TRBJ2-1	CASSPVGSPPPGGSYNEQFF	TGTGCCAGCAGCCCGGTGGGGAGTCCACCCCCAGGGGGCTCCTACAATGAGCAGTTCTTC
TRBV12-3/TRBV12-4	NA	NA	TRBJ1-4	CASSYGGSEKLFF	TGTGCCAGCAGCTACGGGGGGTCTGAAAAACTGTTTTTT
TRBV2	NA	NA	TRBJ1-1	CASSDPGLERTEAFF	TGTGCCAGCAGTGACCCGGGACTCGAGAGAACTGAAGCTTTCTTT
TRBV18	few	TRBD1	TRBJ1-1	CASSSVTGGNTEAFF	TGTGCCAGCTCATCGGTCACAGGGGGTAACACTGAAGCTTTCTTT
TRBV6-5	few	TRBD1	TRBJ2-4	CASSRTGKNIQYF	TGTGCCAGCAGTCGGACAGGGAAAAACATTCAGTACTTC